This T cell receptor (beta chain) came from a study of cytomegalovirus exposure and HLA in healthy donors (dated by TCRdb to about 2017). A note on the overall study: In an earlier analysis of about 560 of the donors, 250 to 300 Gb of sequence data and approximately 100 million unique TCR beta sequences from about 190 million T cells were reported. Roughly 300 gigabases of sequencing data and 70 million to 100 million unique TCR sequences were included in an early release covering around 600 HLA-typed donors. Of the roughly 400 genotyped donors, approximately 80% were placed in the genetic ancestry cluster associated with self-reported Caucasian donors. The study aimed to test whether cataloging public T cell receptors could reveal signatures of past pathogen exposure. Using immunosequencing, the study profiled T cell repertoires from some 670 subjects and related those repertoires to cytomegalovirus serostatus. In addition to the first cohort of roughly 700 subjects, a separate validation cohort of some 120 different subjects was used. The study combined high-throughput TCR immunosequencing, statistical association of individual TCRs with disease status, and machine learning to predict cytomegalovirus infection status. To study patterns of TCR occurrence, a later analysis re-analyzed previously published TCR beta repertoires from around 670 donors and added high-resolution HLA genotyping. Rather than drawing on any new phenotypic data, the later analysis identified candidate immune exposures from TCR beta sequences and the way those sequences occurred across donors. An earlier analysis of 587 of the donors used high-throughput TCR beta sequencing to judge whether each TCR beta V gene segment behaved as functional or pseudogenic. Donor age, sex, ethnicity and CMV serostatus were compiled together with the repertoire data. Genome-wide SNP genotypes for about 65% of the roughly 670 donors were used in a later genetic analysis, which treated that subset as a discovery cohort. All discovery cohort repertoires had been generated using a single sequencing platform. Both class I and class II loci were covered by HLA typing, at four-digit resolution. The number of donors typed differed by locus, with 629-630 for A, B, C, DRB1 and DQB1, approximately 500 for DQA1, 600 to 610 for DPA1, and around 460 for DPB1. About five DR-DQ haplotypes were handled as single units for association and clustering because linkage in the cohort was strong. On average, around 240,000 unique TCR beta nucleotide sequences were sequenced per donor among roughly 430 genotyped donors of the cohort, with 15% to 20% of those sequences being non-productive.

On this clone: Its antigen is still unknown. No base quality information exists; no much larger clone differs at one position.

General conclusions and limits of the study: At a false discovery rate of 0.05, a later analysis linked about 17,000 TCR beta sequences to specific HLA alleles. Because counts were too low, 15 to 20 rarely observed V segments, including chromosome 9 orphons, were left out of the earlier analysis of some 600 of the donors. According to the authors, the approach could potentially be generalized to other disease states and immunological phenotypes. According to a later genetic analysis, donors in an Asian-associated ancestry cluster had fewer N-insertions in productive TCRs than the roughly 670-donor mean. An association between a missense DCLRE1C variant and V-gene and J-gene trimming of TCR beta chains was found in a later genetic analysis and replicated in an independent cohort. A further reported finding was that TCR beta sequences accurately predicted the HLA-A and HLA-B alleles for most subjects in the first cohort. While some public TCRs were present in many individuals, most TCR sequences turned up only very rarely across donors. Several of the top co-occurrence clusters appeared to be linked to parvovirus B19, influenza, CMV and Epstein-Barr virus, according to a later analysis. Compared with equally common non-associated chains, HLA-associated TCR beta chains in a later analysis were more clonally expanded and had lower generation probabilities. The classifier was reported to diagnose cytomegalovirus status with high specificity and sensitivity in both the original and validation cohorts. Three of the identified cytomegalovirus-associated TCR beta chains were confirmed in vitro to be specific for cytomegalovirus antigens. Because HLA typing was missing for some donors at each locus, association tests included only the typed subset. For the cohort, immune exposure information was limited to CMV serostatus. Roughly uniform sequencing depth across donors was assumed in presence/absence analyses, although this assumption may not hold. Broadly in line with IMGT annotations, most TCR beta V segments showed up in productive rearrangements about 87% or about 30% of the time in an earlier analysis of some 590 of the donors. The study gave a list of 150 to 200 TCR beta chains associated with cytomegalovirus. Linkage disequilibrium might explain the correlated functional status among segregating V segments, but an unknown experimental factor could not be ruled out. A group of highly shared sequence variants was considered likely to be a technical artifact of the sequencing pipeline. Strong co-occurrence of HLA alleles, especially DR and DQ, made assigning TCR associations to individual alleles difficult. Most CMV-associated TCR beta chains appeared to be HLA-restricted in a later analysis, and the HLA associations seemed to be driven largely by CMV exposure. In a later analysis, TCR association rates were found to vary across HLA loci, with the most associated TCRs seen for DRB1 alleles and the fewest for HLA-C alleles. Some IMGT-functional V segments, including TRBV6-2 and TRBV6-3, could not be distinguished by the 87-base-pair reads and were therefore excluded. The cohort was sequenced for TCR beta chains only, and without alpha or paired-chain data the features that could be detected were limited.

Libraries were made using the immunoSEQ multiplex PCR assay. The multiplex PCR relied on a mix of 60 forward primers for TCR Vbeta segments and 13 reverse primers for TCR Jbeta segments. The CDR3 region of rearranged TCR beta genes was amplified from genomic DNA with a multiplex PCR assay. Amplified TCR beta libraries were sequenced as 87-base-pair reads on the Illumina HiSeq System. Per the source publication's procedure: In a later analysis, tens of millions of unique TCR beta chains were counted across the 500 to 700 repertoires, and around 10 million of these chains were shared by at least two donors. A nearest-neighbor algorithm error-corrected the raw reads and collapsed the reads into unique sequences, merging closely related sequences to remove PCR and sequencing errors. V, D and J gene segments were assigned by aligning CDR3 sequences to IMGT reference sequences. For a sequence to be retained, a match of at least six nucleotides was required to both a V gene segment and a J gene segment. A rearrangement was called productive if the CDR3 had no stop codons and remained in frame with V and J, and every other rearrangement was called non-productive. Following IMGT convention, CDR3 was defined as the stretch from the second conserved V-encoded cysteine up to the conserved J-encoded phenylalanine. The earlier analysis of 500 to 750 of the donors excluded any sequence lacking an unambiguous match to a single V gene segment. An earlier analysis of some 610 of the donors called V segments functional above 56.7% productive rearrangements and segregating when the between-donor standard deviation exceeded 5%. A statistical classification framework was built for diagnosing cytomegalovirus status from the catalog of TCR beta chain sequences. A later analysis assigned V and J genes by comparing TCR nucleotide sequences with IMGT/GENE-DB human TR gene sequences. Using the TCRdist pipeline, a later analysis assigned CDR3 sequences along with most-parsimonious VDJ recombination scenarios. In a later analysis, each TCR beta chain was defined by its CDR3 amino acid sequence together with its V-gene family, and reads without a unique V-gene family were excluded. As a way to deal with suspected cross-contamination and a sequencing artifact, a later analysis dropped under 600 nucleotide sequences that were highly shared and had low generation probability. In a later analysis, a clonal expansion index for each public chain was calculated from normalized within-repertoire ranks of inferred template counts. In a later analysis, generation probabilities were computed with a VDJ recombination model fitted to out-of-frame rearrangements, and the resulting probabilities were checked against IGoR. A later analysis scored TCR-TCR, TCR-HLA and TCR-CMV co-occurrence with hypergeometric tests, applying a repertoire-size bias correction to TCR pairs. A later analysis estimated false discovery rates by permuting HLA or CMV assignments 20 times. A later analysis grouped co-occurring TCRs with DBSCAN, adding TCRdist sequence similarity when clustering within HLA-allele-positive subsets. Repertoires with fewer than 30,000 or more than 120,000 public chains were left out of co-occurrence clustering, as were several repertoires with anomalous nucleotide sharing. This is the immuneACCESS table as TCRdb keeps it, with only in-frame sequences that have V and J called. A part of the clones is gone; compared with another copy, unresolved V genes explain less than half, and the rest is unexplained. V and J calls and clone size come straight from that table; D and trimming were deduced from the DNA. The table for this sample lists some 190,000 clones; around 80% of them were counted only once. The ten top clones hold more than 1.5% of the sample.

The CDR3 measures 16 amino acids from cysteine to phenylalanine. The retained sequence is limited to the CDR3, 48 bases, with the frame set at the first base. The cohort was made up of about 670 healthy bone marrow donors. At the time of sampling, all cohort members were nominally healthy, though unrecorded immune exposures were likely present. The donor was CMV seronegative and belonged to the group of roughly 330 seronegative cohort members. A peripheral blood sample was collected from each donor, and TCR beta sequencing was performed on peripheral blood mononuclear cells. Genomic DNA extraction from the blood cell samples was performed with the Qiagen DNeasy Blood Extraction Kit.

The source of this sequence is a man in his forties or fifties in good health and CMV-seronegative. Sequencing was performed on PBMCs. The sequence is built from TRBV12-1 and TRBJ1-1. TRBV12-1 is tagged as a pseudogene. The nucleotide sequence is given as TGTGCCAGCAGCCTCTGTCCTCGCTTCTCTTCGTCTAGGCTGAAATTT. It encodes CASSLCPRFSSSRLKF.